The 23 T cell receptor beta chains in this list originate from one sample, sequenced in a study of human T cells and chemical hapten exposure. Time point here: pre-sensitization, week 0. The treatment denotes: therapeutic diphenylcyclopropenone sensitization with weekly scalp DPC. MiXCR, applied by TCRdb to the RACE reads, yields one record per CDR3 protein. The table has around 200,000 distinct CDR3 sequences, under 35% seen once. The material was whole blood, obtained in connection with sensitization to the hapten diphenylcyclopropenone (DPC). These receptors came from a woman aged 25-40 years with alopecia areata. Some clones in this sample may be carry-over from other donors' samples.

This clonotype was observed a handful of times. The chain couples TRBV23-1 to TRBJ2-3, with 7 bases lining up with TRBD1. Being an ORF, TRBV23-1 has a function that is uncertain. Trimming took 0 bases from V and 1 from J; bases not matched to a gene: 19. The CDR3 totals 21 residues. CDR3 region: CASSQSVLGQDKYGCTDTQYF. In nucleotides, the CDR3 is TGCGCCAGCAGTCAATCAGTTCTTGGACAGGACAAGTATGGTTGCACAGATACGCAGTATTTT.

There are a few counts of this clonotype. The chain links TRBV5-1 to TRBJ2-2, with a tentative D call TRBD1 (5 bases). Between the trimmed V and J ends, which lost 0 bases and 5 bases, there was a span of 5 bases. The CDR3 consists of 13 residues. The germline V gene has CDR1 SGHRS and CDR2 YFSETQ. CDR3 in amino acids: CASSLEGTGELFF. CDR3 DNA: TGCGCCAGCAGCTTGGAGGGGACCGGGGAGCTGTTTTTT.

This clonotype was counted a few times. This sequence joins TRBV6-5 and TRBJ1-6, with no clear D. Trimming shortened V by 7 bases and J by 5 bases, and 9 bases separated the two germline ends. This CDR3 has 13 residues. The germline V gene has CDR1 MNHEY and CDR2 SVGAGI. CDR3 in DNA: TGTGCCAGCAACATGAGGGATAATTCACCCCTCCACTTT. It codes for CASNMRDNSPLHF.

This chain connects TRBV24-1 to TRBJ1-1; D ambiguous. This CDR3 comprises 13 residues. The germline gives CDR1 KGHDR, CDR2 SFDVKD. Between the trimmed V and J ends, which lost 4 bases and 0 bases, there was a span of 5 bases. The chain's CDR3 is CATSEGMNTEAFF. The CDR3 nucleotides are TGTGCCACCAGTGAGGGAATGAACACTGAAGCTTTCTTT.

This clonotype has a handful of counts. The chain joins TRBV28 to TRBJ1-2; 8 nucleotides line up with TRBD1. Germline V gene data show CDR1 as MDHEN and CDR2 as SYDVKM. CDR3 length: 17 amino acids. V dropped 7 bases and J dropped 4; count of bases not matched to a gene: 17. CDR3 sequence reads: CASMGSDRAWESYGYTF. Here the CDR3 DNA reads TGTGCCAGCATGGGATCGGACAGGGCCTGGGAGAGCTATGGCTACACCTTC.

This chain links TRBV20-1 with TRBJ2-1; D possibly corresponds to TRBD1 (6 bases). The germline gives CDR1 DFQATT, CDR2 SNEGSKA (reference sequence). V lost 5 bases, J lost 0 bases, and 11 bases lay in between. CDR3 length: 14 residues. CDR3 amino acids: CSAGGPSSYNEQFF. In nucleotides, the CDR3 is TGCAGTGCTGGGGGCCCGAGCTCCTACAATGAGCAGTTCTTC.

This rearrangement joins TRBV28 to TRBJ1-6; D not resolved. V was pared by 5 bases and J by 5 bases, with 16 bases between. The CDR3 consists of 16 residues. From germline, CDR1 is MDHEN and CDR2 SYDVKM. In nucleotides, the CDR3 is TGTGCCAGCAGTGAGATTTCGATACAGAATAATTCACCCCTCCACTTT. Its protein is CASSEISIQNNSPLHF.

The gene calls are TRBV28 and TRBJ1-1; the D gene is possibly TRBD1 (6 bases). In germline, CDR1 is MDHEN, CDR2 SYDVKM. This CDR3 is built from 13 residues. V was trimmed by 10 bases and J by 0 bases, leaving 12 bases between them. CDR3 protein: CAIRTAMNTEAFF. The CDR3 DNA follows: TGTGCCATCCGGACAGCCATGAACACTGAAGCTTTCTTT.

This chain connects TRBV5-5 to TRBJ1-2; unclear D gene. The germline V gene encodes CDR1 SGHKS and CDR2 YYEKEE (reference sequence). The CDR3 is 14 amino acids. V was trimmed by 4 bases and J by 0 bases, leaving 10 bases between them. The CDR3 region has the DNA TGTGCCAGCAGCATGGGGATAGCTAACTATGGCTACACCTTC. Translated: CASSMGIANYGYTF. Complete variable domain (other parts from reference TRBV5-5 and TRBJ1-2): DAGVTQSPTHLIKTRGQQVTLRCSPISGHKSVSWYQQVLGQGPQFIFQYYEKEERGRGNFPDRFSARQFPNYSSELNVNALLLGDSALYLCASSMGIANYGYTFGSGTRLTVV.

The V gene is TRBV4-2, the J gene TRBJ2-7; the D is unclear. V was shortened by 0 bases and J by 5 bases, with 8 bases between the two germline ends. Germline CDR1 and CDR2: LGHNA and YNFKEQ. This CDR3 comprises 13 residues. The CDR3, as DNA: TGTGCCAGCAGCCAAGATTATGGGGACGAGCAGTACTTC. Translation gives CASSQDYGDEQYF.

This chain connects TRBV5-1 to TRBJ2-1; 10 nucleotides agree with TRBD2. The CDR3 consists of 18 residues. Germline V gene sequence: CDR1 SGHRS, CDR2 YFSETQ. Trimming removed 5 bases from V and 4 bases from J; junction bases left unmatched: 15. CDR3 protein: CASSRIGTSVSSYNEQFF. The CDR3 DNA follows: TGCGCCAGCAGTAGGATTGGGACTAGCGTGTCTTCATACAATGAGCAGTTCTTC.

This sequence joins TRBV11-2 and TRBJ2-7; D might be TRBD1 (6 bases). Trimming pared 3 bases from V and 6 bases from J, leaving 12 bases between. This CDR3 has 13 amino acids. Germline V lookup: CDR1 SGHAT, CDR2 FQNNGV. Written as DNA, the CDR3 is TGTGCCAGCAGCTTTACAGGGAACGGCGAGCAGTACTTC. It codes for CASSFTGNGEQYF.

The sample holds a few counts of this clonotype. The chain carries TRBV6-2 or TRBV6-3 and TRBJ1-5; possible D gene TRBD1, 6 bases. The V end was cut by 0 bases, the J end by 3 bases, with 18 bases between. This CDR3 has 18 amino acids. Germline values: CDR1 MNHEY, CDR2 SVGEGT. CDR3 bases: TGTGCCAGCAGTTACTCCGAAGAACAGGGTACGTTCAATCAGCCCCAGCATTTT. Translated, it gives CASSYSEEQGTFNQPQHF.

This chain uses TRBV29-1 with TRBJ1-4, with TRBD1 as a possible D gene (5 bases). The CDR3 is 12 amino acids. The V and J ends lost 3 bases and 8 bases respectively, with 10 bases between them. Germline CDR1 and CDR2: SQVTM and ANQGSEA. The CDR3 sequence is CSVETDREKLFF. In DNA form, the CDR3 reads TGCAGCGTTGAGACAGATCGAGAAAAACTGTTTTTT.

V gene TRBV29-1 combines with J gene TRBJ1-3; the D gene is possibly TRBD1 (5 bases). Trimming stripped 3 bases from V and 0 bases from J, with 9 bases between. CDR3 size: 14 residues. CDR1 SQVTM and CDR2 ANQGSEA come from the germline V gene. CDR3 DNA: TGCAGCGTTGACCCAGGGAGCTCTGGAAACACCATATATTTT. It yields the protein CSVDPGSSGNTIYF.

This clonotype was recorded at least ten times. V and J are TRBV11-2 and TRBJ1-3; no definite D call. V dropped 3 bases and J dropped 2 bases, with 8 bases sitting between them. The germline V gene has CDR1 SGHAT and CDR2 FQNNGV. CDR3 length: 14 amino acids. CDR3 DNA sequence: TGTGCCAGCAGCTTTTCCGGGACTGGAAACACCATATATTTT. This gives the protein CASSFSGTGNTIYF.

Only a few counts were recorded for this clonotype. This rearrangement joins TRBV29-1 to TRBJ1-4; D call uncertain. The germline V gene has CDR1 SQVTM and CDR2 ANQGSEA. CDR3 size: 13 residues. Trimming took off 7 bases at V and 4 bases at J, with 13 bases between the two ends. The CDR3 protein is CSGGSGFNEKLFF. The CDR3 coding sequence is TGCAGCGGTGGAAGTGGGTTTAATGAAAAACTGTTTTTT.

CDR3 sequence: CAIRFGQGYNSPLHF. The CDR3 nucleotides read TGTGCCATCAGATTCGGACAGGGCTATAATTCACCCCTCCACTTT. This sequence joins TRBV10-3 and TRBJ1-6, with TRBD1 matching over 8 bases. Germline V gene sequence: CDR1 ENHRY, CDR2 SYGVKD. Losses at the gene ends were 6 bases for V and 3 bases for J; bases not matched to a gene: 4. This CDR3 spans 15 amino acids.

The chain uses TRBV6-5 and TRBJ2-3; no firm D call. The germline V gene encodes CDR1 MNHEY and CDR2 SVGAGI. Trimming cost V 7 bases and J 1 base, with 15 bases left between them. The CDR3 has 15 residues. The CDR3 is CASKPQWAGTDTQYF. As DNA, the CDR3 is TGTGCCAGCAAACCTCAATGGGCGGGCACAGATACGCAGTATTTT.

The J gene is TRBJ2-3, the V gene TRBV7-2, with D uncertain. CDR3 length equals 15 residues. Trimming shortened V by 1 base and J by 4 bases, and 12 bases separated the two germline ends. Germline CDR1 SGHTA, CDR2 FQGNSA. This chain's CDR3 is CASSLVVRGADTQYF. The CDR3 DNA reads as TGTGCCAGCAGCTTAGTGGTTAGAGGAGCAGATACGCAGTATTTT.

The rearrangement links TRBV27 to TRBJ2-1, with 7 bases lining up with TRBD2. CDR3 length: 14 residues. From germline, CDR1 is MNHEY and CDR2 SMNVEV (reference sequence). After removal of 4 bases from V and 3 bases from J, the junction contained 3 bases not matched to a gene. In DNA, the CDR3 is TGTGCCAGCAGTTCCTGGGGGGGCTACAATGAGCAGTTCTTC. Its protein is CASSSWGGYNEQFF.

This clonotype was detected a few times. This chain connects TRBV7-2 to TRBJ2-7; no definite D call. The length of the CDR3 is 14 residues. Germline V gives CDR1 SGHTA, CDR2 FQGNSA. Trimming shortened V by 2 bases and J by 8 bases, and 16 bases separated the two germline ends. The CDR3 spells CASSLMSGGNKQYF. CDR3 in DNA: TGTGCCAGCAGCTTAATGTCGGGTGGAAATAAGCAGTACTTC.

This clonotype was detected only a few times. The chain joins TRBV7-2 to TRBJ2-3, with 7 bases matching TRBD2. The length of the CDR3 is 17 residues. Germline loops: CDR1 SGHTA, CDR2 FQGNSA. V was pared by 3 bases and J by 6 bases, with 15 bases of the junction left unmatched. Written as DNA, the CDR3 is TGTGCCAGCAGCTTCAACGGGGGTGGGAGGGCCACCGATACGCAGTATTTT. Translation: CASSFNGGGRATDTQYF.